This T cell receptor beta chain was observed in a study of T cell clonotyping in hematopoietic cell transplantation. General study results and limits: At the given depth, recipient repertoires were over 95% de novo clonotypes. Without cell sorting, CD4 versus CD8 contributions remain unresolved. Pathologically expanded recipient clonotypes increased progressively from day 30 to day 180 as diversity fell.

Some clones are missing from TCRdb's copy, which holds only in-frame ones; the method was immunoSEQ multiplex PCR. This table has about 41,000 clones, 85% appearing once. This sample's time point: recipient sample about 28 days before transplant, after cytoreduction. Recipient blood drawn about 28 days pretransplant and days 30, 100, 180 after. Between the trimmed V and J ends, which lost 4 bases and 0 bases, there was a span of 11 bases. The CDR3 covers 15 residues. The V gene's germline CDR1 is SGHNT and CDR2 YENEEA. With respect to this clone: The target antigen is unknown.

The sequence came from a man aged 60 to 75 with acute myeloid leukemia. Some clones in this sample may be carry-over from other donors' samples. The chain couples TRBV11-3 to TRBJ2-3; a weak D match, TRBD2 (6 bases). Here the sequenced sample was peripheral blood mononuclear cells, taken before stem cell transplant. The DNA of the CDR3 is TGTGCCAGCAGCTCCGACGGGGGTAGCACAGATACGCAGTATTTT. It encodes CASSSDGGSTDTQYF.